These 20 T cell receptor beta chains share one sample of origin, sequenced in a study of cytomegalovirus exposure and HLA in healthy donors. PCR was performed using 60 Vbeta and 13 Jbeta primers. Sequenced by immunoSEQ multiplex PCR; TCRdb stores in-frame clones only, minus some. Among about 160,000 clones listed, 80% were seen once. Sequenced material: PBMCs. Receptor source: a man aged 30-40 years in good health and CMV-seronegative.

This clone has only one observation. The chain joins TRBV14 to TRBJ1-3; D not certain. From germline, CDR1 is SGHDN and CDR2 FVKESK. Deletions cut 4 bases from V and 0 bases from J, with 13 bases between. The CDR3 is 16 residues long. CDR3: CASSPRLQPSGNTIYF. The CDR3 coding sequence is TGTGCCAGCAGCCCCAGGCTACAGCCCTCTGGAAACACCATATATTTT.

V usage is TRBV30 and J usage is TRBJ2-7; D is unresolved. The CDR3 covers 15 residues. CDR1 and CDR2 from the germline V gene are GTSNPN and SVGIG (reference sequence). V shed 2 bases and J shed 2 bases, with 16 bases lying between them. The CDR3: CAWSLPGSSPYEQYF. The CDR3 DNA reads TGTGCCTGGAGTTTGCCCGGGTCTTCACCCTACGAGCAGTACTTC.

CDR3 sequence reads: CASSALLAGNEQFF. For the CDR3, the DNA is TGTGCCAGCAGCGCCCTCCTAGCCGGCAATGAGCAGTTCTTC. This chain connects TRBV9 to TRBJ2-1, with D maybe TRBD2 (5 bases). The CDR3 totals 14 residues. Germline V gene lookup returns CDR1 SGDLS and CDR2 YYNGEE. With 3 bases removed from V and 6 bases from J, the gap between germline ends came to 13 bases.

This chain connects TRBV5-1 to TRBJ2-7; D is perhaps TRBD1 (6 bases). Germline loops: CDR1 SGHRS, CDR2 YFSETQ. This CDR3 is 18 amino acids long. V lost 4 bases and J lost 3, with 26 bases in between. The DNA for the CDR3 is TGCGCCAGCAGCGCTCTTCTTGGGCAGGGGTCCCGGATCTACGAGCAGTACTTC. Residues: CASSALLGQGSRIYEQYF.

The chain is built from TRBV28 and TRBJ2-7; 8 bases agree with TRBD2. Germline-derived CDR1 and CDR2 are MDHEN and SYDVKM. Trimming at V came to 10 bases and at J to 1 base, leaving 12 bases not matched to a gene. CDR3 size: 15 residues. This CDR3 is CAIEPPAGGSYEQYF. For the CDR3, the DNA is TGTGCCATCGAACCCCCCGCGGGAGGTTCCTACGAGCAGTACTTC. Full variable domain (outside the CDR3, taken from reference TRBV28 and TRBJ2-7): DVKVTQSSRYLVKRTGEKVFLECVQDMDHENMFWYRQDPGLGLRLIYFSYDVKMKEKGDIPEGYSVSREKKERFSLILESASTNQTSMYLCAIEPPAGGSYEQYFGPGTRLTVT.

The chain recombines TRBV19 with TRBJ2-7; D gene uncertain. The CDR3 runs 15 residues. CDR1 and CDR2 from the germline V gene are LNHDA and SQIVND (reference sequence). Between the trimmed V and J ends, which lost 1 base and 2 bases, there was a span of 12 bases. CDR3 sequence: CASSIGDTPTYEQYF. CDR3 coding DNA: TGTGCCAGTAGTATAGGAGACACTCCGACCTACGAGCAGTACTTC.

The chain is built from TRBV30 and TRBJ2-7; no clear D. The germline V gene encodes CDR1 GTSNPN and CDR2 SVGIG (reference sequence). The CDR3 has 12 amino acids. Trimming took off 5 bases at V and 7 bases at J, with 15 bases between the two ends. Written as DNA, the CDR3 is TGTGCCTGGGGGCGCAGGCTGAGAGAGCAGTACTTC. Residues: CAWGRRLREQYF. The full variable domain, completed using reference TRBV30 and TRBJ2-7, is SQTIHQWPATLVQPVGSPLSLECTVEGTSNPNLYWYRQAAGRGLQLLFYSVGIGQISSEVPQNLSASRPQDRQFILSSKKLLLSDSGFYLCAWGRRLREQYFGPGTRLTVT.

This clone has more than one count but fewer than ten. V is TRBV11-2 and J is TRBJ2-7; D not certain. The CDR3 loop spans 14 amino acids. V lost 5 bases, J lost 0 bases, and 11 bases lay in between. Germline loops: CDR1 SGHAT, CDR2 FQNNGV. CDR3 nucleotide sequence: TGTGCCAGCAGCACTCACCCAGGCTCCTACGAGCAGTACTTC. The encoded protein is CASSTHPGSYEQYF.

This clone was detected a few times. The chain links TRBV4-3 to TRBJ1-1, with D unclear. V lost 4 bases, J lost 3 bases, and 9 bases lay in between. The CDR3 sequence is 13 residues long. Germline V gene sequence: CDR1 LGHNA, CDR2 YSLEER. CDR3 in amino acids: CASSLELDTEAFF. CDR3 nucleotides: TGCGCCAGCAGCCTTGAGTTGGACACTGAAGCTTTCTTT.

The rearrangement uses TRBV9 and TRBJ1-1; D possibly corresponds to TRBD1 (6 bases). The V end was cut by 0 bases, the J end by 0 bases, with 12 bases between. Per the germline V gene, CDR1 is SGDLS and CDR2 is YYNGEE. The CDR3 is made up of 16 amino acids. The CDR3 here is CASSVVTGRLNTEAFF. CDR3 DNA: TGTGCCAGCAGCGTAGTGACAGGTCGGCTGAACACTGAAGCTTTCTTT.

The rearrangement joins TRBV7-9 to TRBJ1-1; D not resolved. Germline CDR1 SEHNR, CDR2 FQNEAQ (reference sequence). The CDR3 length is 11 residues. Trimming cost V 8 bases and J 6 bases, with 10 bases left between them. This chain's CDR3 is CASRVLAEAFF. CDR3 coding DNA: TGTGCCAGCCGCGTATTGGCTGAAGCTTTCTTT.

The chain uses TRBV10-3 and TRBJ1-1; D perhaps matches TRBD1 (5 bases). CDR3 length: 17 residues. Germline CDR1 ENHRY, CDR2 SYGVKD. V was pared by 7 bases and J by 4 bases, with 25 bases between. CDR3 region: CAIKGAVGSRASTEAFF. The CDR3, as DNA: TGTGCCATCAAAGGCGCCGTAGGGTCCAGGGCTAGCACTGAAGCTTTCTTT.

In regard to this clone: The sample carries other DNA sequences with the same CDR3. The chain joins TRBV5-4 to TRBJ2-7; TRBD1 aligns across 9 bases. Trimming cost V 4 bases and J 5 bases; bases outside gene matches: 10. The CDR3 runs 15 residues. Germline CDR1 SGHNT, CDR2 YYREEE (reference sequence). In DNA, the CDR3 is TGTGCCAGCAGCCCGGGACAGGGAATTCTCAACGAGCAGTACTTC. Its translation is CASSPGQGILNEQYF.

The chain recombines TRBV7-7 with TRBJ2-7; TRBD2 aligns across 8 bases. The J segment lost 9 bases and the V segment lost 5 bases, leaving 15 bases of the junction unmatched. Germline V gives CDR1 SSHAT, CDR2 FNYEAQ (reference sequence). This CDR3 region has 15 residues. This CDR3 is CASSPLAGHEGGQYF. In nucleotides, the CDR3 is TGTGCCAGCAGCCCCTTAGCGGGACATGAAGGGGGGCAGTACTTC. The full variable domain, rest sourced from reference TRBV7-7 and TRBJ2-7, is GAGVSQSPRYKVTKRGQDVTLRCDPISSHATLYWYQQALGQGPEFLTYFNYEAQPDKSGLPSDRFSAERPEGSISTLTIQRTEQRDSAMYRCASSPLAGHEGGQYFGPGTRLTVT.

The chain has TRBV18 and TRBJ1-1; weak D call: TRBD1 (6 bases). The CDR3 totals 16 residues. V was shortened by 6 bases and J by 1 base, with 18 bases between the two germline ends. Germline V CDR1 and CDR2: KGHSH, LQKENI. CDR3 region: CASSRSEQGPNTEAFF. The CDR3 coding sequence is TGTGCCAGCTCGCGATCCGAACAGGGACCGAACACTGAAGCTTTCTTT.

This chain uses TRBV30 with TRBJ2-5, with 9 nucleotides matching TRBD1. The germline V gene encodes CDR1 GTSNPN and CDR2 SVGIG (reference sequence). The CDR3 is made up of 12 amino acids. In DNA form, the CDR3 reads TGTGCTATCGGACAGGGGAGAGAGACCCAGTACTTC. Protein sequence: CAIGQGRETQYF.

This clone was observed a few times. The rearrangement joins TRBV5-4 to TRBJ1-1; perhaps TRBD1 as D (5 bases). The germline V gene has CDR1 SGHNT and CDR2 YYREEE (reference sequence). The V and J ends lost 1 base and 5 bases respectively, with 12 bases between them. This CDR3 is 14 amino acids long. The CDR3 region has the DNA TGTGCCAGCAGCTTGCCGGGGGGGGGAACTGAAGCTTTCTTT. Translation gives CASSLPGGGTEAFF.

CDR3 residues: CASSLPVTSGSGLSVQETQYF. CDR3 in DNA: TGTGCCAGCAGTTTACCCGTAACTAGCGGGAGTGGTCTTTCCGTCCAAGAGACCCAGTACTTC. The chain has TRBV28 and TRBJ2-5; 11 positions agree with TRBD2. CDR1 is MDHEN, CDR2 SYDVKM, per germline. The CDR3 covers 21 residues. With V trimmed by 2 bases and J by 1 base, 18 bases remained unmatched.

The chain combines TRBV7-9 with TRBJ2-5; 11 bases align to TRBD2. V lost 6 bases to trimming and J lost 4 bases; unmatched junction nucleotides: 7. The CDR3 contains 15 residues. CDR1 is SEHNR and CDR2 is FQNEAQ in the germline V gene (reference sequence). CDR3 loop: CASSLAGGPGETQYF. The CDR3, as DNA: TGTGCCAGCAGTCTAGCGGGGGGACCCGGAGAGACCCAGTACTTC.

The V gene is TRBV7-3, the J gene TRBJ2-5, with TRBD2 identical over 7 bases. The ends lost 2 bases at V and 4 bases at J; junction bases unmatched: 4. The CDR3 runs 14 residues. Germline V lookup: CDR1 SGHTA, CDR2 FQGTGA. The DNA of the CDR3 is TGTGCCAGCAGCTTACGCGGGGGTGGAGAGACCCAGTACTTC. Protein: CASSLRGGGETQYF.